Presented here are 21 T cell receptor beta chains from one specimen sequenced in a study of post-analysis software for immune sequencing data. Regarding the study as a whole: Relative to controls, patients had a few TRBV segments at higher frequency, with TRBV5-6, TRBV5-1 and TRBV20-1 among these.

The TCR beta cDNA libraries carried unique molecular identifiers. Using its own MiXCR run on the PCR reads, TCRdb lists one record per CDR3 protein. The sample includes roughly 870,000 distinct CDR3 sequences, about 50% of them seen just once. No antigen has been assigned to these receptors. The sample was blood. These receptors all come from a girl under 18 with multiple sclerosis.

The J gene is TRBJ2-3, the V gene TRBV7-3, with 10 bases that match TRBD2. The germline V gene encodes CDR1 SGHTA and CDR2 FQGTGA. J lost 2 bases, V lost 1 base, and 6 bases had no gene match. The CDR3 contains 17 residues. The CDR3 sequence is CASSLNRAGGLTDTQYF. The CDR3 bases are TGTGCCAGCAGCTTAAATCGAGCGGGAGGGCTCACAGATACGCAGTATTTT.

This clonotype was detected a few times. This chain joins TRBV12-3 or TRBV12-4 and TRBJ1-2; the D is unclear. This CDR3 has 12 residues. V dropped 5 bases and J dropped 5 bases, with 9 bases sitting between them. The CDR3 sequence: CASSGNGYGYTF. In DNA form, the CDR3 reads TGTGCCAGCAGTGGAAACGGGTATGGCTACACCTTC.

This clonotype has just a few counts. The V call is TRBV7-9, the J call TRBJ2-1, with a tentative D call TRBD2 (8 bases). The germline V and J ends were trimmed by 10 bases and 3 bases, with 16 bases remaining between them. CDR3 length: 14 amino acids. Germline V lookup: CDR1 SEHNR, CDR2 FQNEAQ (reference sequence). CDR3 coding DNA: TGTGCCACCCAGGGGGGGACTAGCTACAATGAGCAGTTCTTC. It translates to CATQGGTSYNEQFF.

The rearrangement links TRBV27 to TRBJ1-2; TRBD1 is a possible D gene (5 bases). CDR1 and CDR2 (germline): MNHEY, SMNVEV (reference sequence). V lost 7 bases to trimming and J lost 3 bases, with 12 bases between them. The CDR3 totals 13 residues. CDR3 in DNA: TGTGCCAGCACCTCCCCGGGGGACTATGGCTACACCTTC. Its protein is CASTSPGDYGYTF.

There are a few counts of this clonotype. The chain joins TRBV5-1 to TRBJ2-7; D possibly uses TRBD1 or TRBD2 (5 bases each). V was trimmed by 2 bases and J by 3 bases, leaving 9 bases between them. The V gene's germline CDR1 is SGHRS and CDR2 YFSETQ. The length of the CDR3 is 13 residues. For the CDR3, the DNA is TGCGCCAGCAGCTTTGGGACCTACTACGAGCAGTACTTC. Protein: CASSFGTYYEQYF.

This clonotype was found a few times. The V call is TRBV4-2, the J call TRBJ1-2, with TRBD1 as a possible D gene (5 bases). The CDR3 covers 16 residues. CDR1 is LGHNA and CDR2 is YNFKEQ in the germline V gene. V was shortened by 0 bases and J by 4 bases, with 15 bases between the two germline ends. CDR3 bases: TGTGCCAGCAGCCAAGATATGGGACCCCAGATCTATGGCTACACCTTC. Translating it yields CASSQDMGPQIYGYTF.

This CDR3 is CSARVGRRSGETQYF. The CDR3 bases are TGCAGTGCTAGAGTTGGAAGGCGGAGCGGGGAGACCCAGTACTTC. This chain joins TRBV20-1 and TRBJ2-5; D might be TRBD2 (6 bases). Trimming stripped 1 base from V and 5 bases from J, with 17 bases between. The CDR3 has 15 residues. CDR1 and CDR2 from the germline V gene are DFQATT and SNEGSKA (reference sequence).

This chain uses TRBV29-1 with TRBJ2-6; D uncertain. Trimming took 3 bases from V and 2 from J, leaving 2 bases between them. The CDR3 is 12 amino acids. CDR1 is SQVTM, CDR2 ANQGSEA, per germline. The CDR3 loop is CSVDAGANVLTF. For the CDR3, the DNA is TGCAGCGTTGACGCTGGGGCCAACGTCCTGACTTTC.

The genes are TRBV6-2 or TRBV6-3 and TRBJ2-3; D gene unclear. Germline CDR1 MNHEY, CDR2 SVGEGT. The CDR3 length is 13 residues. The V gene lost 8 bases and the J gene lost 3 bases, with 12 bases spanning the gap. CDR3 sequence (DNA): TGTGCCAGCCTGACAAGTAGTACAGATACGCAGTATTTT. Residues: CASLTSSTDTQYF.

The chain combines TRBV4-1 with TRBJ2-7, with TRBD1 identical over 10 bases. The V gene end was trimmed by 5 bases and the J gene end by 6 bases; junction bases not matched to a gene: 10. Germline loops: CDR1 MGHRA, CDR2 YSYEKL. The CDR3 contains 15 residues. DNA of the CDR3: TGCGCCAGCAGCGCCCGACAGGGGGCTATGGTCGAGCAGTACTTC. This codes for CASSARQGAMVEQYF.

Written as DNA, the CDR3 is TGCAGCGTTGAAGTGACAGGGGAAATTCAGTACTTC. It translates to CSVEVTGEIQYF. The chain carries TRBV29-1 and TRBJ2-5; 8 nucleotides agree with TRBD1. Germline CDR1 SQVTM, CDR2 ANQGSEA. The CDR3 has 12 amino acids. Trimming at V came to 1 base and at J to 11 bases, leaving 6 bases not matched to a gene.

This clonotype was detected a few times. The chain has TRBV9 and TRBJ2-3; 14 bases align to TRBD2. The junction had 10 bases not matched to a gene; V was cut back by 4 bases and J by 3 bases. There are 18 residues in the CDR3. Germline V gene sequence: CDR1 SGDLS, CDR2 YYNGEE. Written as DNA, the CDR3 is TGTGCCAGCAGCTTCGGACTAGCGGGAGGAAGCATGACAGATACGCAGTATTTT. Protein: CASSFGLAGGSMTDTQYF.

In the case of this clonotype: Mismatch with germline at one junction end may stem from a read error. The CDR3, as DNA: TGCAGCGCCCTACAGGGAGGCACCGGGGAGCGGTTTTTT. The encoded protein is CSALQGGTGERFF. This chain links TRBV29-1 with TRBJ2-2; TRBD1 or TRBD2 may be the D gene (6 bases each). The CDR3 is 13 residues long. Per germline, CDR1 SQVTM and CDR2 ANQGSEA.

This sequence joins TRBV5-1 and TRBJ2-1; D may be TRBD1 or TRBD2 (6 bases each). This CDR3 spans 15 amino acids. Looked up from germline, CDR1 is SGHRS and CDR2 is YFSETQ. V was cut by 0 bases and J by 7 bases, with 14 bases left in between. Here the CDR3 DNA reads TGCGCCAGCAGCTTGGATCCGGGGGCGAAAAATGAGCAGTTCTTC. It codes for CASSLDPGAKNEQFF.

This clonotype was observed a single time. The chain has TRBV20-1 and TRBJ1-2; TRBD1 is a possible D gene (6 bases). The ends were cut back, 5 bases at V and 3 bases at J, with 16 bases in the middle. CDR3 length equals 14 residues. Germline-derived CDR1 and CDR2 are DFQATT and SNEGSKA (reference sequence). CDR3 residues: CSARPTGIYYGYTF. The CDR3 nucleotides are TGCAGTGCTCGCCCTACAGGGATTTACTATGGCTACACCTTC.

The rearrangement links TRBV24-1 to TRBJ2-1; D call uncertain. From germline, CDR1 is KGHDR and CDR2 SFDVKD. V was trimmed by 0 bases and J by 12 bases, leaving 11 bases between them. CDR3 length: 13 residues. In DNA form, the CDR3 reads TGTGCCACCAGTGATTTGCAGAAGAGTGGGCAGTTCTTC. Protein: CATSDLQKSGQFF.

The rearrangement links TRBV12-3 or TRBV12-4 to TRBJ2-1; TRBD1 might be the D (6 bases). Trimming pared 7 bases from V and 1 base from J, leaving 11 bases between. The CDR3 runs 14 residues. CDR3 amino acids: CASTGTPSYNEQFF. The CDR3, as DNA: TGTGCCAGCACCGGGACACCATCCTACAATGAGCAGTTCTTC.

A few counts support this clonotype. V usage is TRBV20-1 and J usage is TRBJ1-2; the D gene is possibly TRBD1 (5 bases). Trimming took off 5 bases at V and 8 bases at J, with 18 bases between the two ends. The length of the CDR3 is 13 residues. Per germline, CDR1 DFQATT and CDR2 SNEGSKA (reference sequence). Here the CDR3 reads CSASKGPGIGYTF. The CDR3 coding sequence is TGCAGTGCTTCTAAGGGACCGGGCATCGGCTACACCTTC.

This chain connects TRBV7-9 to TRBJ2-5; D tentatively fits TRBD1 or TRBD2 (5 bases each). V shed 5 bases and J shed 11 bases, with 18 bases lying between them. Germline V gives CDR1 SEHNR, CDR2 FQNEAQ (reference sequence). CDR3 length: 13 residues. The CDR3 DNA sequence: TGTGCCAGCAGCCCCGACGGAGGACATGAGCAGTACTTC. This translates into CASSPDGGHEQYF.

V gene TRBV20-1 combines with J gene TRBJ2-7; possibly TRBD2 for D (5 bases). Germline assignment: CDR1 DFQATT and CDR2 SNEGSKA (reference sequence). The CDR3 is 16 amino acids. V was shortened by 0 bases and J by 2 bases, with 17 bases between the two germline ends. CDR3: CSARDKMSGVTYEQYF. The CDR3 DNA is TGCAGTGCTAGAGATAAGATGAGCGGCGTAACCTACGAGCAGTACTTC.

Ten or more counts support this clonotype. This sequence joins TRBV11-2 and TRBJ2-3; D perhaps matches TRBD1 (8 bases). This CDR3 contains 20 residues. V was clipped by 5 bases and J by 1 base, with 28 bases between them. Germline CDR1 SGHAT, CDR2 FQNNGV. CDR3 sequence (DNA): TGTGCCAGCAGCCCCCCCAGGGGGCGGGAGACGGTAGCGGGCACAGATACGCAGTATTTT. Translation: CASSPPRGRETVAGTDTQYF.